These T cell receptor beta chains were read from a single sample in a study of patients and donors after allogeneic stem cell transplantation. TCRdb independently ran MiXCR on the RT-PCR reads; one entry per CDR3 protein. The table lists about 400,000 distinct CDR3 sequences, roughly 16% of them singletons. Specimen: blood, either unsorted or a sorted T cell fraction (not recorded which). Every receptor here comes from a human donor who was either an allogeneic HSCT recipient or a stem cell or donor lymphocyte infusion donor (not recorded which). It is not recorded whose cells these are; they may come from a transplant donor. Both conserved end residues are part of each CDR3. D genes are given only for firm matches.

d_call j_call v_call cdr3_aa
- TRBJ2-5 TRBV7-9 CASSLHSGGRGKTQYF
- TRBJ2-7 TRBV4-1 CASAGPQGGIQYEQYF
TRBD2 TRBJ2-7 TRBV6-1 CASSELASGGSEQYF
TRBD2 TRBJ2-2 TRBV3-1 CASLPGTSGTGELFF
- TRBJ2-7 TRBV27 CASSWAEGYEQYF
TRBD2 TRBJ2-1 TRBV7-8 CASSLGLAGVLNEQFF
- TRBJ2-5 TRBV7-2 CASSLVPDGWPQTQYF
TRBD2 TRBJ2-2 TRBV6-2/TRBV6-3 CASSHGTRNTGELFF
- TRBJ2-5 TRBV7-9 CASSPRRSGLETQYF
- TRBJ2-7 TRBV12-3/TRBV12-4 CASSTRDGLREQYF
- TRBJ1-1 TRBV29-1 CSVEQGKNTEAFF
- TRBJ1-1 TRBV7-3 CASSPQGNLRSNTEAFF
TRBD1 TRBJ1-5 TRBV20-1 CSALLGTVNQPQHF
- TRBJ2-7 TRBV7-9 CARLGGSYEQYF
TRBD1 TRBJ2-7 TRBV6-1 CASRAGTGSYEQYF
- TRBJ1-1 TRBV7-9 CASSLGISGNTEAFF
TRBD2 TRBJ2-3 TRBV9 CASSVGGSGGTDTQYF
- TRBJ1-1 TRBV10-3 CAISGRGQISNEAFF
TRBD2 TRBJ2-1 TRBV2 CASSELTSGHNEQFF